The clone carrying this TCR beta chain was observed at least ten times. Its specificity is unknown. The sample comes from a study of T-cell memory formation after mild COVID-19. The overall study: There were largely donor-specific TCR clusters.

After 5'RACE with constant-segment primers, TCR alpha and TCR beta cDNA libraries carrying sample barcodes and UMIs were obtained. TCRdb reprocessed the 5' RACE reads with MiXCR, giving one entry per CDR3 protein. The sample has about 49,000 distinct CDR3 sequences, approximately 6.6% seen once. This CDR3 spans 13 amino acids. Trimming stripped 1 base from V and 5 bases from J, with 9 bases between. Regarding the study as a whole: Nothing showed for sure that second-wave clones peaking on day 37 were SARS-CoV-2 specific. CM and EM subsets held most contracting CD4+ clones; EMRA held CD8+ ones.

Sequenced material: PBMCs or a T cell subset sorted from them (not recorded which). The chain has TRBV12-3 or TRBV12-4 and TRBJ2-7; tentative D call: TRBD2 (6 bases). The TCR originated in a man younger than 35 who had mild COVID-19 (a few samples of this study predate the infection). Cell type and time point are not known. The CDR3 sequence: CASSLGDWNEQYF. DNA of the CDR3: TGTGCCAGCAGTTTAGGGGACTGGAACGAGCAGTACTTC.